One and the same sample provided the 21 T cell receptor beta chains below, sequenced in a study of cytomegalovirus exposure and HLA in healthy donors (dated by TCRdb to about 2017). Library preparation used the immunoSEQ multiplex PCR assay. A mixture of 60 forward primers for TCR Vbeta segments and 13 reverse primers for TCR Jbeta segments was used in the multiplex PCR. Not all clones reach the TCRdb copy of this immuneACCESS table, which keeps in-frame sequences only. Checked studies attribute under half of the gap to unresolved V genes and leave the rest unexplained. For this sample there are around 140,000 clones; around two thirds appear just once. The leading ten clones occupy over 1.5% of the sample. The sample taken for sequencing was PBMCs. These receptors were obtained from a male donor in good health and CMV-seronegative.

This chain connects TRBV19 to TRBJ1-4; D remains ambiguous. CDR1 LNHDA and CDR2 SQIVND come from the germline V gene (reference sequence). V lost 4 bases and J lost 7, with 19 bases in between. The CDR3 has 16 amino acids. The CDR3 loop reads CASSTPREVDLEKLFF. The CDR3 region has the DNA TGTGCCAGTAGTACCCCCCGGGAAGTAGATCTTGAAAAACTGTTTTTT.

This clone has at least ten counts. J is TRBJ2-7 and V is TRBV6-5; 9 bases line up with TRBD1. This CDR3 is 13 amino acids long. The ends lost 6 bases at V and 5 bases at J; junction bases unmatched: 5. Per germline, CDR1 MNHEY and CDR2 SVGAGI. Written as DNA, the CDR3 is TGTGCCAGCAGCTACAGGGGGCAGGACGAGCAGTACTTC. Its translation: CASSYRGQDEQYF.

This clone was observed a handful of times. The V and J genes are TRBV29-1 and TRBJ2-6, with D possibly matching TRBD1 (6 bases). V gave up 6 bases and J gave up 3 bases, with 12 bases separating them. The CDR3 extends over 14 amino acids. Per germline, CDR1 SQVTM and CDR2 ANQGSEA. The CDR3 loop reads CSVHTGSGANVLTF. For the CDR3, the DNA is TGCAGCGTCCACACAGGGAGTGGGGCCAACGTCCTGACTTTC.

This clone was counted once. The CDR3: CASSEGVRGAGGETQYF. CDR3 nucleotides: TGTGCCAGCAGTGAGGGCGTTCGGGGCGCGGGAGGGGAGACCCAGTACTTC. This chain links TRBV25-1 with TRBJ2-5; 9 bases map to TRBD2. Germline-derived CDR1 and CDR2 are MGHDK and SYGVNS. Unmatched junction bases numbered 13, after V lost 3 bases and J lost 5 bases. This CDR3 has 17 amino acids.

J is TRBJ2-1 and V is TRBV7-9; TRBD2 matches at 9 bases. V dropped 5 bases and J dropped 0; count of bases not matched to a gene: 11. Germline V gene lookup returns CDR1 SEHNR and CDR2 FQNEAQ (reference sequence). This CDR3 contains 18 residues. The CDR3 bases are TGTGCCAGCAGCGGCGGTTTTACGCGGGGGGGCTCCTACAATGAGCAGTTCTTC. Its translation is CASSGGFTRGGSYNEQFF.

The chain recombines TRBV19 with TRBJ1-1; D possibly corresponds to TRBD1 (5 bases). The CDR3 consists of 13 residues. Trimming cost V 7 bases and J 8 bases, with 17 bases left between them. Looked up from germline, CDR1 is LNHDA and CDR2 is SQIVND (reference sequence). CDR3 residues: CASTHRRQIEAFF. DNA for the CDR3: TGTGCCAGTACCCACAGAAGACAGATAGAAGCTTTCTTT.

This clone turned up a few times. This sequence joins TRBV19 and TRBJ2-4, with 13 bases that match TRBD2. Germline CDR1 reads LNHDA; CDR2 reads SQIVND (reference sequence). CDR3 length: 16 residues. Losses at the gene ends were 6 bases for V and 8 bases for J; bases not matched to a gene: 10. This chain's CDR3 is CASSPTGGTSGDIQYF. In DNA, the CDR3 is TGTGCCAGTAGCCCTACCGGGGGGACTAGCGGGGACATTCAGTACTTC. Together with reference TRBV19 and TRBJ2-4, the CDR3 gives the full variable domain: DGGITQSPKYLFRKEGQNVTLSCEQNLNHDAMYWYRQDPGQGLRLIYYSQIVNDFQKGDIAEGYSVSREKKESFPLTVTSAQKNPTAFYLCASSPTGGTSGDIQYFGAGTRLSVL.

J is TRBJ2-3 and V is TRBV9; no clear D gene. This CDR3 spans 16 amino acids. The V gene lost 0 bases and the J gene lost 2 bases, with 13 bases spanning the gap. Germline V gives CDR1 SGDLS, CDR2 YYNGEE. CDR3 nucleotide sequence: TGTGCCAGCAGCGTAGAGTCTATTGGAGACACAGATACGCAGTATTTT. As protein: CASSVESIGDTDTQYF.

This clone was counted only a few times. The chain recombines TRBV13 with TRBJ1-5, with D maybe TRBD1 (6 bases). The CDR3 runs 13 residues. The V gene lost 7 bases and the J gene lost 3 bases, with 10 bases spanning the gap. Germline CDR1 reads PRHDT; CDR2 reads FYEKMQ (reference sequence). The CDR3 sequence: CASTQGYNQPQHF. CDR3 nucleotides: TGTGCCAGCACACAGGGTTACAATCAGCCCCAGCATTTT.

This chain links TRBV11-2 with TRBJ2-5; 9 positions match TRBD1. J gave up 3 bases and V 1 base, and 6 bases lay outside the gene matches. Germline V gene sequence: CDR1 SGHAT, CDR2 FQNNGV. This CDR3 region has 16 residues. CDR3 residues: CASSLGSRDREETQYF. CDR3 nucleotides: TGTGCCAGCAGCTTAGGGTCAAGGGACAGGGAAGAGACCCAGTACTTC.

The table lists this clone with a few counts. The chain couples TRBV27 to TRBJ1-2, with 7 bases lining up with TRBD1. With 0 bases clipped from V and 14 bases from J, the junction kept 15 bases outside the gene matches. This CDR3 is built from 15 residues. Germline V lookup: CDR1 MNHEY, CDR2 SMNVEV (reference sequence). As DNA, the CDR3 is TGTGCCAGCAGTTTATCTAGGGGGCCCGCTGCCCTCAGGACCTTC. It codes for CASSLSRGPAALRTF.

CDR3 DNA: TGTGCCACCAGCATCAGGCGGGCGTTGGCCCGTGGCTACACCTTC. It yields the protein CATSIRRALARGYTF. The rearrangement uses TRBV15 and TRBJ1-2; D is unclear. The CDR3 has 15 residues. V dropped 4 bases and J dropped 7 bases, with 19 bases sitting between them. Germline CDR1 is LNHNV and CDR2 is YYDKDF (reference sequence). Together with reference TRBV15 and TRBJ1-2, the CDR3 gives the full variable domain: DAMVIQNPRYQVTQFGKPVTLSCSQTLNHNVMYWYQQKSSQAPKLLFHYYDKDFNNEADTPDNFQSRRPNTSFCFLDIRSPGLGDTAMYLCATSIRRALARGYTFGSGTRLTVV.

This clone occurred a few times. This chain joins TRBV7-6 and TRBJ2-5, with a weak D call TRBD2 (6 bases). The ends were cut back, 1 base at V and 9 bases at J, with 18 bases in the middle. Germline V gene lookup returns CDR1 SGHVS and CDR2 FNYEAQ. This CDR3 has 15 amino acids. The CDR3 here is CASSLEGLRGLAQYF. The CDR3 bases are TGTGCCAGCAGCTTAGAAGGACTACGGGGTTTGGCCCAGTACTTC.

In this sample, this clone turned up a few times. Other nucleotide sequences in the sample specify the same CDR3. As DNA, the CDR3 is TGCGCCAGCAGCTTCCCGGGGGAAGATACGCAGTATTTT. Protein: CASSFPGEDTQYF. This sequence joins TRBV5-1 and TRBJ2-3; D perhaps matches TRBD2 (6 bases). The CDR3 extends over 13 amino acids. The germline V gene encodes CDR1 SGHRS and CDR2 YFSETQ. V was clipped by 2 bases and J by 5 bases, with 9 bases between them.

The chain carries TRBV9 and TRBJ2-5, with D possibly matching TRBD2 (6 bases). The CDR3 has 15 amino acids. Germline V CDR1 and CDR2: SGDLS, YYNGEE. The V and J ends lost 3 bases and 5 bases respectively, with 17 bases between them. In nucleotides, the CDR3 is TGTGCCAGCAGCGCGCGGGACGGACTTCGGGAGACCCAGTACTTC. Encoded protein: CASSARDGLRETQYF.

J is TRBJ2-5 and V is TRBV4-3; D might be TRBD1 (6 bases). CDR1 and CDR2 from the germline V gene are LGHNA and YSLEER. CDR3 length equals 15 residues. Trimming stripped 6 bases from V and 8 bases from J, with 22 bases between. The CDR3 loop is CASSQWRTAYGTQYF. As DNA, the CDR3 is TGCGCCAGCAGTCAATGGCGGACAGCCTATGGAACCCAGTACTTC.

The chain recombines TRBV5-4 with TRBJ2-2; 11 bases map to TRBD1. Germline V gives CDR1 SGHNT, CDR2 YYREEE (reference sequence). The trim removed 0 bases at V and 4 bases at J, leaving 8 bases unmatched. CDR3 length: 18 amino acids. CDR3 DNA: TGTGCCAGCAGCTTGGGGGCCGGGACAGGGGGTTTCACCGGGGAGCTGTTTTTT. It encodes CASSLGAGTGGFTGELFF.

This clone came up a few times. The chain links TRBV5-8 to TRBJ1-3, with D perhaps matching TRBD1 (5 bases). The CDR3 has 14 residues. V lost 0 bases and J lost 4, with 8 bases in between. CDR1 is SGHTS, CDR2 YDEGEE, per germline. The CDR3 sequence is CASSLGQLGNTIYF. The CDR3 nucleotides read TGTGCCAGCAGCTTGGGACAGCTCGGAAACACCATATATTTT.

This chain links TRBV6-6 with TRBJ1-1; 7 nucleotides line up with TRBD1. The V segment lost 0 bases and the J segment 5 bases; nucleotides outside the gene matches: 3. The germline CDR1 and CDR2 sequences are MNHNY and SVGAGI (reference sequence). CDR3 size: 14 residues. CDR3 sequence (DNA): TGTGCCAGCAGTTACTCGACAGGGAATACTGAAGCTTTCTTT. Amino acid sequence: CASSYSTGNTEAFF.

The table lists this clone with a few counts. The chain carries TRBV5-8 and TRBJ2-7; 8 nucleotides align to TRBD1. This CDR3 is built from 16 residues. The ends lost 4 bases at V and 3 bases at J; junction bases unmatched: 12. The germline CDR1 and CDR2 sequences are SGHTS and YDEGEE. The CDR3 is CASSPGMMDRVYEQYF. DNA for the CDR3: TGTGCCAGCAGCCCCGGAATGATGGACAGGGTCTACGAGCAGTACTTC.

This rearrangement joins TRBV7-2 to TRBJ2-7, with D possibly being TRBD1 (6 bases). The CDR3 covers 14 residues. V was shortened by 6 bases and J by 6 bases, with 18 bases between the two germline ends. CDR1 is SGHTA, CDR2 FQGNSA, per germline. The CDR3 DNA reads as TGTGCCAGCAGTCGATCAACAGGGTCGGGCGAGCAGTACTTC. Its translation is CASSRSTGSGEQYF.